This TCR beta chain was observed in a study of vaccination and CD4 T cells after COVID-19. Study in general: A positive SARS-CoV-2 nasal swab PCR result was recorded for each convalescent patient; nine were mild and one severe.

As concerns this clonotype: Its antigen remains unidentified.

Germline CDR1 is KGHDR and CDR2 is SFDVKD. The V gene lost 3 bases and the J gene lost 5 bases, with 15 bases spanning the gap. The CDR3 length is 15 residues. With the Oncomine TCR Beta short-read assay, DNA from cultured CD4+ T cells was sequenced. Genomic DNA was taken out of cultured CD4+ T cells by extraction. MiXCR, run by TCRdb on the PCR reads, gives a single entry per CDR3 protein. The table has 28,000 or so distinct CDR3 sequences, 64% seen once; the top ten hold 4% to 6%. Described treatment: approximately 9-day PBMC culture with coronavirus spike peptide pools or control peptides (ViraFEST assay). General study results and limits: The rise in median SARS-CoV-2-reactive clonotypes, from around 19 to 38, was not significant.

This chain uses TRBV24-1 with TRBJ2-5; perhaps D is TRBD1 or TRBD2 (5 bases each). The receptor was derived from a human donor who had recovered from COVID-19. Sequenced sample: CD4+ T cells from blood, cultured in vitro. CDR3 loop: CATSDPKRGGETQYF. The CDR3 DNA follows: TGTGCCACCAGTGATCCCAAAAGGGGCGGGGAGACCCAGTACTTC.